These 26 T cell receptor beta chains came from one sample sequenced in a study of blood T cell repertoires in COVID-19. Sequencing used immunoSEQ multiplex PCR; TCRdb keeps in-frame clones, though not all of them. Here the sample spans hundreds of thousands of clones, around 90% being singletons. The sequencing input was peripheral blood. The receptors originated from a man between 18 and 29 years old with active or convalescent COVID-19.

CDR3 sequence (DNA): TGTGCCAGCAGCGCTCGACGGGGGGGCACTGAAGCTTTCTTT. Protein sequence: CASSARRGGTEAFF. The V call is TRBV9, the J call TRBJ1-1; TRBD1 might be the D (5 bases). V lost 3 bases and J 4 bases, leaving 13 bases between the germline ends. CDR1 and CDR2 from the germline V gene are SGDLS and YYNGEE. The CDR3 has 14 amino acids.

The chain combines TRBV5-5 with TRBJ1-1; no firm D call. Germline V gene lookup returns CDR1 SGHKS and CDR2 YYEKEE (reference sequence). This CDR3 comprises 15 residues. V was shortened by 5 bases and J by 1 base, with 15 bases between the two germline ends. The CDR3 region is CASRFTGSSNTEAFF. The CDR3 DNA sequence: TGTGCCAGCAGATTTACGGGATCCTCGAACACTGAAGCTTTCTTT.

J is TRBJ1-2 and V is TRBV13, with TRBD1 matching 11 bases. The V segment lost 4 bases and the J segment 0 bases; nucleotides outside the gene matches: 7. The V gene's germline CDR1 is PRHDT and CDR2 FYEKMQ (reference sequence). This CDR3 has 17 residues. CDR3 loop: CASSSGQGGVTNYGYTF. Written as DNA, the CDR3 is TGTGCCAGCAGCTCGGGACAGGGGGGGGTAACTAACTATGGCTACACCTTC.

This clone has only a few counts. The chain employs TRBV27 and TRBJ1-2; possible D gene TRBD1, 5 bases. The germline V gene has CDR1 MNHEY and CDR2 SMNVEV (reference sequence). V lost 3 bases and J 5 bases, leaving 28 bases between the germline ends. The CDR3 spans 19 residues. DNA of the CDR3: TGTGCCAGCAGTTTTTTCCCCCCGGACAAGGACTACCCTGCGTATGGCTACACCTTC. Its protein is CASSFFPPDKDYPAYGYTF.

The chain has TRBV4-1 and TRBJ1-5, with TRBD1 matching 10 bases. The junction had 2 bases not matched to a gene; V was cut back by 2 bases and J by 7 bases. This CDR3 comprises 14 residues. Germline V gives CDR1 MGHRA, CDR2 YSYEKL. The CDR3 region is CASSQMTGGQPQHF. The CDR3 DNA follows: TGCGCCAGCAGCCAAATGACAGGGGGCCAGCCCCAGCATTTT.

J is TRBJ2-1 and V is TRBV9, with 9 bases fitting TRBD1. Per germline, CDR1 SGDLS and CDR2 YYNGEE. The CDR3 spans 14 residues. Trimming removed 6 bases from V and 7 bases from J; junction bases left unmatched: 8. The CDR3 sequence is CASNRDRVDNEQFF. The CDR3 DNA reads TGTGCCAGCAACCGGGACAGGGTAGATAATGAGCAGTTCTTC.

V gene TRBV10-2 combines with J gene TRBJ1-1; TRBD1 agrees at 12 bases. V dropped 6 bases and J dropped 5; count of bases not matched to a gene: 10. CDR1 is WSHSY and CDR2 is SAAADI in the germline V gene. The CDR3 consists of 16 residues. The CDR3 DNA follows: TGCGCCAGCAGCGCCGGGACAGGGGGCGGAAGGACTGAAGCTTTCTTT. Protein sequence: CASSAGTGGGRTEAFF.

In nucleotides, the CDR3 is TGTGCCAGCAGCTTAGGCAGGGCCGGCGGCTACACCTTC. Its protein is CASSLGRAGGYTF. The rearrangement uses TRBV7-9 and TRBJ1-2; D is perhaps TRBD1 (5 bases). The ends were cut back, 1 base at V and 8 bases at J, with 11 bases in the middle. The CDR3 is made up of 13 amino acids. CDR1 SEHNR and CDR2 FQNEAQ come from the germline V gene (reference sequence).

The V call is TRBV15, the J call TRBJ1-1, with TRBD1 identical over 10 bases. V lost 0 bases and J lost 4; bases outside the gene matches: 8. The CDR3 totals 17 residues. The germline V gene encodes CDR1 LNHNV and CDR2 YYDKDF (reference sequence). The CDR3 bases are TGTGCCACCAGCAGAGACAACCGGGACAGGGGTGGCACTGAAGCTTTCTTT. Translated, it gives CATSRDNRDRGGTEAFF.

Notes on this clone: Different DNA sequences within this sample yield the same CDR3. The chain links TRBV6-5 to TRBJ1-6; D not certain. Germline V gene lookup returns CDR1 MNHEY and CDR2 SVGAGI. The V end was cut by 0 bases, the J end by 8 bases, with 5 bases between. The CDR3 is made up of 13 amino acids. In DNA form, the CDR3 reads TGTGCCAGCAGTTACTCGAGGGATTCACCCCTCCACTTT. Its protein product is CASSYSRDSPLHF.

The chain couples TRBV18 to TRBJ1-1, with D possibly being TRBD1 (6 bases). V lost 7 bases and J 1 base, leaving 10 bases between the germline ends. CDR1 and CDR2 from the germline V gene are KGHSH and LQKENI. The CDR3 is 13 amino acids. CDR3 protein: CASYQGQNTEAFF. The CDR3 DNA sequence: TGTGCCAGCTACCAGGGACAGAACACTGAAGCTTTCTTT.

The chain carries TRBV29-1 and TRBJ1-2, with unresolved D. Trimming removed 0 bases from V and 8 bases from J, with 19 bases in between. The CDR3 runs to 15 residues. Germline lookup yields CDR1 SQVTM and CDR2 ANQGSEA. The DNA for the CDR3 is TGCAGCGTTGAAGATCCTCGCCTCGTACGCGGGGGCTACACCTTC. This translates into CSVEDPRLVRGGYTF. The complete variable domain, with remaining parts taken from reference TRBV29-1 and TRBJ1-2, reads SAVISQKPSRDICQRGTSLTIQCQVDSQVTMMFWYRQQPGQSLTLIATANQGSEATYESGFVIDKFPISRPNLTFSTLTVSNMSPEDSSIYLCSVEDPRLVRGGYTFGSGTRLTVV.

J is TRBJ2-1 and V is TRBV15, with 12 bases aligning to TRBD2. J lost 7 bases, V lost 0 bases, and 13 bases had no gene match. This CDR3 has 19 amino acids. Germline V gene sequence: CDR1 LNHNV, CDR2 YYDKDF (reference sequence). The chain's CDR3 is CATSRDLLVRLAGENEQFF. The CDR3 DNA reads TGTGCCACCAGCAGAGACCTCCTCGTTCGACTAGCGGGAGAGAATGAGCAGTTCTTC. Full variable domain (remainder filled in from reference TRBV15 and TRBJ2-1): DAMVIQNPRYQVTQFGKPVTLSCSQTLNHNVMYWYQQKSSQAPKLLFHYYDKDFNNEADTPDNFQSRRPNTSFCFLDIRSPGLGDTAMYLCATSRDLLVRLAGENEQFFGPGTRLTVL.

Only one count was recorded for this clone. This chain links TRBV19 with TRBJ1-4, with D possibly being TRBD1 (5 bases). V lost 7 bases, J lost 10 bases, and 19 bases lay in between. This CDR3 contains 14 residues. The germline CDR1 and CDR2 sequences are LNHDA and SQIVND (reference sequence). In DNA, the CDR3 is TGTGCCAGTAAGTCTCCAGGGCCCATGGGAAAACTGTTTTTT. This encodes CASKSPGPMGKLFF.

The chain carries TRBV5-5 and TRBJ1-5; 8 nucleotides line up with TRBD1. The CDR3 is 15 amino acids. V lost 2 bases, J lost 5 bases, and 6 bases stayed unmatched. Germline CDR1 is SGHKS and CDR2 is YYEKEE (reference sequence). Here the CDR3 reads CASSFTGGTDQPQHF. CDR3 DNA: TGTGCCAGCAGCTTCACAGGGGGAACCGATCAGCCCCAGCATTTT.

This clone has a single count. V gene TRBV10-3 combines with J gene TRBJ2-3, with D maybe TRBD2 (6 bases). The germline V gene encodes CDR1 ENHRY and CDR2 SYGVKD. V lost 6 bases, J lost 2 bases, and 18 bases lay in between. This CDR3 is 16 amino acids long. In DNA form, the CDR3 reads TGTGCCATCAGCCTCGGGGTAGCGGATTTCACAGATACGCAGTATTTT. Its protein is CAISLGVADFTDTQYF.

The chain recombines TRBV6-2 or TRBV6-3 with TRBJ1-2, with 10 bases lining up with TRBD1. This CDR3 comprises 15 residues. Germline loops: CDR1 MNHEY, CDR2 SVGEGT. The V and J ends lost 2 bases and 4 bases, in that order; junction bases with no gene match: 4. Written as DNA, the CDR3 is TGTGCCAGCAGTTACGCCGGGACAGGGGCCTATGGCTACACCTTC. Protein sequence: CASSYAGTGAYGYTF.

J is TRBJ2-5 and V is TRBV28; tentative D call: TRBD1 (5 bases). Germline CDR1 reads MDHEN; CDR2 reads SYDVKM. The CDR3 consists of 13 residues. Deletions cut 8 bases from V and 5 bases from J, with 15 bases between. CDR3 residues: CASGIQGSETQYF. The DNA for the CDR3 is TGTGCCAGCGGAATCCAGGGTAGTGAGACCCAGTACTTC.

The J gene is TRBJ1-1, the V gene TRBV29-1; D is possibly TRBD1 (6 bases). Germline-derived CDR1 and CDR2 are SQVTM and ANQGSEA. The CDR3 extends over 13 amino acids. Between the trimmed V and J ends, which lost 6 bases and 1 base, there was a span of 12 bases. CDR3 sequence reads: CSVGGFGNTEAFF. In nucleotides, the CDR3 is TGCAGCGTAGGGGGATTCGGGAACACTGAAGCTTTCTTT.

The chain has TRBV28 and TRBJ2-3, with 8 bases identical to TRBD2. The CDR3 is 16 residues long. Unmatched junction bases numbered 10, after V lost 2 bases and J lost 6 bases. Germline CDR1 reads MDHEN; CDR2 reads SYDVKM. CDR3 amino acids: CASSLEASVAGDTQYF. The CDR3 region has the DNA TGTGCCAGCAGTTTAGAGGCGTCAGTAGCGGGGGATACGCAGTATTTT. The full variable domain, rest sourced from reference TRBV28 and TRBJ2-3, is DVKVTQSSRYLVKRTGEKVFLECVQDMDHENMFWYRQDPGLGLRLIYFSYDVKMKEKGDIPEGYSVSREKKERFSLILESASTNQTSMYLCASSLEASVAGDTQYFGPGTRLTVL.

J is TRBJ2-1 and V is TRBV4-2; 10 bases match TRBD1. The germline CDR1 and CDR2 sequences are LGHNA and YNFKEQ. V gave up 2 bases and J gave up 6 bases; unmatched junction bases: 4. This CDR3 has 15 amino acids. The CDR3 loop reads CASSQPGQGINEQFF. DNA of the CDR3: TGTGCCAGCAGCCAACCGGGACAGGGGATCAATGAGCAGTTCTTC.

The DNA of the CDR3 is TGTGCCAGCAGTTACGGTACAGTACGCTATGGCTACACCTTC. This encodes CASSYGTVRYGYTF. V gene TRBV6-2 or TRBV6-3 combines with J gene TRBJ1-2, with D uncertain. V lost 2 bases to trimming and J lost 4 bases, with 11 bases between them. Germline lookup yields CDR1 MNHEY and CDR2 SVGEGT. This CDR3 comprises 14 residues.

The rearrangement links TRBV4-3 to TRBJ2-2; tentative D call: TRBD1 (5 bases). Per the germline V gene, CDR1 is LGHNA and CDR2 is YSLEER. Deletions cut 0 bases from V and 6 bases from J, with 17 bases between. The CDR3 contains 17 residues. CDR3 loop: CASSQEGPRAGAGELFF. The CDR3 DNA reads TGCGCCAGCAGCCAAGAGGGCCCCAGGGCCGGAGCCGGGGAGCTGTTTTTT.

The chain joins TRBV18 to TRBJ1-1, with D unclear. V gave up 2 bases and J gave up 4 bases, with 5 bases separating them. CDR3 length: 12 residues. Germline-derived CDR1 and CDR2 are KGHSH and LQKENI. The CDR3 sequence: CASSPTGTEAFF. The DNA for the CDR3 is TGTGCCAGCTCACCAACTGGCACTGAAGCTTTCTTT.

The V call is TRBV18, the J call TRBJ2-5; 8 bases fit TRBD1. Germline CDR1 KGHSH, CDR2 LQKENI. The CDR3 runs to 14 residues. Trimming cost V 4 bases and J 4 bases; bases outside gene matches: 5. This CDR3 reads CASSRGQGVETQYF. The CDR3, as DNA: TGTGCCAGCTCACGAGGACAGGGTGTAGAGACCCAGTACTTC.

This chain connects TRBV9 to TRBJ1-2; D not resolved. The CDR3 extends over 13 amino acids. Between the trimmed V and J ends, which lost 0 bases and 0 bases, there was a span of 3 bases. The V gene's germline CDR1 is SGDLS and CDR2 YYNGEE. CDR3 bases: TGTGCCAGCAGCGTAGCATCTAACTATGGCTACACCTTC. Residues: CASSVASNYGYTF.